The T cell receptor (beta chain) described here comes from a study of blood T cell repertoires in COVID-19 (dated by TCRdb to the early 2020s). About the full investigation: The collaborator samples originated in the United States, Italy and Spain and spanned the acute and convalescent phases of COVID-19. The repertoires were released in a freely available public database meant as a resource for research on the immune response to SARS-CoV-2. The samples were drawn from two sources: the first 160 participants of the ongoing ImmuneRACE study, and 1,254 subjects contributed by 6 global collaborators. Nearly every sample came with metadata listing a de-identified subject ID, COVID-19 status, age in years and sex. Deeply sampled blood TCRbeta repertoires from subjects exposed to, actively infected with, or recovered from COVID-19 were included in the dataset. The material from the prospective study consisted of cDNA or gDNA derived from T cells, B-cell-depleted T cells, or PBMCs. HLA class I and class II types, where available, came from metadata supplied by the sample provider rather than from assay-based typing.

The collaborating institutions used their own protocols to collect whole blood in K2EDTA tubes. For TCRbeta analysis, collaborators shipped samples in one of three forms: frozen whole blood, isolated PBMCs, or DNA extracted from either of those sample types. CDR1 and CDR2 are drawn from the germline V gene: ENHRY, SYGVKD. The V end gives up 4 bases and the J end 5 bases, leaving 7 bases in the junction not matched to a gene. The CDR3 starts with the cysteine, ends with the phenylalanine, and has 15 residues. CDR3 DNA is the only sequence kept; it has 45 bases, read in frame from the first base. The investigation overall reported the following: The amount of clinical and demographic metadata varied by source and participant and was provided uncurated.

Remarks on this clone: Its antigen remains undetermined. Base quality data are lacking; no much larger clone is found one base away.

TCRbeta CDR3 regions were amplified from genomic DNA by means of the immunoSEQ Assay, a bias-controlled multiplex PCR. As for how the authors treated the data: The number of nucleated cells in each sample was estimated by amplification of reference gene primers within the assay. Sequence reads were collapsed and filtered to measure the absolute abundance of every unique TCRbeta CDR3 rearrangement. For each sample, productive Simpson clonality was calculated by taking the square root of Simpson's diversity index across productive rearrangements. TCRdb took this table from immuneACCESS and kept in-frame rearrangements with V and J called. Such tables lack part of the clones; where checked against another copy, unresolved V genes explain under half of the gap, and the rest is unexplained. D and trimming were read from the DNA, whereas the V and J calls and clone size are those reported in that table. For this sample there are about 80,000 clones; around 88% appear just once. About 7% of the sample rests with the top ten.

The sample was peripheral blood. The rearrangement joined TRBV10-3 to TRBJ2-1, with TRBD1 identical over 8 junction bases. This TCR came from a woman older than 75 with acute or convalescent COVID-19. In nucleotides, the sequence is TGTGCCATCAGTGTTACCCAGGGGGCAAACAATGAGCAGTTCTTC. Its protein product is CAISVTQGANNEQFF.